The 11 T cell receptor beta chains below were found in one sample sequenced in a study of blood T cell repertoires in COVID-19. Data came from immunoSEQ multiplex PCR; TCRdb stores just in-frame clones and leaves some out. The data show over 400,000 clones, roughly 88% seen once. Source material: peripheral blood. These receptors came from a human donor in a cohort sampled during active COVID-19.

J is TRBJ1-1 and V is TRBV6-2 or TRBV6-3; D possibly corresponds to TRBD1 (5 bases). Germline V CDR1 and CDR2: MNHEY, SVGEGT. Trimming pared 6 bases from V and 5 bases from J, leaving 19 bases between. The CDR3 is 15 residues long. CDR3 residues: CASSPGGTLGTEAFF. The CDR3 DNA sequence: TGTGCCAGCAGCCCGGGCGGGACCCTGGGAACTGAAGCTTTCTTT.

The chain joins TRBV7-2 to TRBJ2-2; 13 bases map to TRBD2. Germline CDR1 and CDR2: SGHTA and FQGNSA. The trim removed 2 bases at V and 7 bases at J, leaving 4 bases unmatched. This CDR3 region has 16 residues. The CDR3 sequence: CASSLRTSGRIGELFF. CDR3 nucleotide sequence: TGTGCCAGCAGCTTAAGGACTAGCGGGAGAATCGGGGAGCTGTTTTTT.

The J gene is TRBJ1-1, the V gene TRBV19; weak D call: TRBD1 (5 bases). The V end was cut by 1 base, the J end by 4 bases, with 10 bases between. This CDR3 has 14 residues. Germline CDR1 LNHDA, CDR2 SQIVND (reference sequence). CDR3 sequence: CASSIGGRGTEAFF. The CDR3 nucleotides are TGTGCCAGTAGTATAGGGGGTAGGGGCACTGAAGCTTTCTTT.

V gene TRBV5-4 combines with J gene TRBJ1-2; TRBD1 matches at 8 bases. Germline values: CDR1 SGHNT, CDR2 YYREEE (reference sequence). The CDR3 spans 14 residues. The J segment lost 8 bases and the V segment lost 3 bases, leaving 9 bases of the junction unmatched. CDR3 bases: TGTGCCAGCAGCTCGACCGACAGGGGTAGGGGCTACACCTTC. Its translation: CASSSTDRGRGYTF.

The chain employs TRBV27 and TRBJ1-6; 7 positions match TRBD1. The germline V gene has CDR1 MNHEY and CDR2 SMNVEV (reference sequence). The junction had 5 bases not matched to a gene; V was cut back by 2 bases and J by 7 bases. The CDR3 contains 15 residues. For the CDR3, the DNA is TGTGCCAGCAGTTTAGGAGGACAGGAAAATTCACCCCTCCACTTT. It encodes CASSLGGQENSPLHF.

CDR3 residues: CASSLDRVYEAFF. In nucleotides, the CDR3 is TGCGCCAGCAGCTTGGACAGGGTTTATGAAGCTTTCTTT. The chain uses TRBV5-1 and TRBJ1-1, with D possibly matching TRBD1 (6 bases). Per germline, CDR1 SGHRS and CDR2 YFSETQ. Trimming removed 0 bases from V and 7 bases from J, with 10 bases in between. The CDR3 covers 13 residues.

The genes are TRBV15 and TRBJ1-3, with D unresolved. CDR1 LNHNV and CDR2 YYDKDF come from the germline V gene (reference sequence). The CDR3 runs to 14 residues. The V and J ends lost 0 bases and 3 bases respectively, with 6 bases between them. The CDR3 sequence: CATSRDGGGNTIYF. CDR3 nucleotide sequence: TGTGCCACCAGCAGAGACGGCGGTGGAAACACCATATATTTT.

This sequence joins TRBV3-1 (or the pseudogene TRBV3-2) and TRBJ2-2; TRBD2 might be the D (5 bases). Trimming took off 4 bases at V and 1 base at J, with 13 bases between the two ends. Germline assignment: CDR1 LGHDT and CDR2 YNNKEL (reference sequence). The CDR3 extends over 16 amino acids. Written as DNA, the CDR3 is TGTGCCAGCAGCCGGGCCCCAGCGGTGAACACCGGGGAGCTGTTTTTT. It encodes CASSRAPAVNTGELFF.

The rearrangement uses TRBV19 and TRBJ2-1; TRBD2 aligns across 10 bases. Trimming took 3 bases from V and 5 from J; bases not matched to a gene: 16. CDR1 is LNHDA and CDR2 is SQIVND in the germline V gene (reference sequence). The CDR3 is 19 residues long. The DNA of the CDR3 is TGTGCCAGTAGTATCCAGGGGGCTAGCGGGAGACCCACGAACAATGAGCAGTTCTTC. Amino acids: CASSIQGASGRPTNNEQFF.

To note about this clone: Other nucleotide sequences in the sample specify the same CDR3. This chain links TRBV5-1 with TRBJ2-7, with TRBD1 as a possible D gene (5 bases). This CDR3 contains 14 residues. Germline CDR1 SGHRS, CDR2 YFSETQ. V lost 2 bases to trimming and J lost 0 bases, with 9 bases between them. CDR3 DNA sequence: TGCGCCAGCAGCTTAGACAGACGCTCCTACGAGCAGTACTTC. Translated: CASSLDRRSYEQYF.

The chain links TRBV5-4 to TRBJ2-7, with TRBD1 matching 9 bases. This CDR3 has 15 residues. Germline-derived CDR1 and CDR2 are SGHNT and YYREEE (reference sequence). With V trimmed by 3 bases and J by 4 bases, 8 bases remained unmatched. Here the CDR3 reads CASSYRGLSAYEQYF. CDR3 DNA: TGTGCCAGCAGCTACAGGGGGCTCTCTGCTTACGAGCAGTACTTC.